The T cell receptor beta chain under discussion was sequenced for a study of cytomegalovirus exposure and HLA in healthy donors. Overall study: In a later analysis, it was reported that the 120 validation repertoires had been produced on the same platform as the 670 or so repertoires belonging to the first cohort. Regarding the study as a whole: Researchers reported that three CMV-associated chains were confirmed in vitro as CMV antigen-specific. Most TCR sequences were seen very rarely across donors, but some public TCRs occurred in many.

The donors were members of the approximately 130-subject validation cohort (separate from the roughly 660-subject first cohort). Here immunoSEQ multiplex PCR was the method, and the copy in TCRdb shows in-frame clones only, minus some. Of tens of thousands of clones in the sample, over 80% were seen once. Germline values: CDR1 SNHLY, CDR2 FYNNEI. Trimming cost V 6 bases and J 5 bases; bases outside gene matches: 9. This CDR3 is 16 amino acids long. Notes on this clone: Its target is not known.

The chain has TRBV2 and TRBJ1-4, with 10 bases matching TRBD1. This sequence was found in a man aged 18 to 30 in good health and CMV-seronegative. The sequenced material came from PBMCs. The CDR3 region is CASRDRGSVRNEKLFF. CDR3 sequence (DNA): TGTGCCAGCAGGGACAGGGGGAGCGTCAGGAATGAAAAACTGTTTTTT.